This T cell receptor beta chain appears in the sequencing data of a study of blood T cell repertoires in COVID-19. Under the authors' procedure: Cell counts per sample came from amplifying reference gene primers. The assay was immunoSEQ multiplex PCR, and TCRdb's table has in-frame clones only and misses some. The V and J calls and the clone size are those of that table, but D and trimming were determined from the DNA. The sample lists under 200,000 clones, around nine tenths occurring once. The ends lost 5 bases at V and 0 bases at J; junction bases unmatched: 10. The CDR3 spans 16 residues. Germline-derived CDR1 and CDR2 are SGHAT and FQNNGV.

The chain uses TRBV11-2 and TRBJ2-7; TRBD1 agrees at 7 bases. The sample consisted of peripheral blood. The TCR originated in a man in his sixties or seventies with active or convalescent COVID-19. The CDR3 region has the DNA TGTGCCAGCAGCGGTTCCGGGACAGAATTCTCCTACGAGCAGTACTTC. This sequence encodes CASSGSGTEFSYEQYF. Based on the CDR3 plus reference TRBV11-2 and TRBJ2-7, the full variable domain is EAGVAQSPRYKIIEKRQSVAFWCNPISGHATLYWYQQILGQGPKLLIQFQNNGVVDDSQLPKDRFSAERLKGVDSTLKIQPAKLEDSAVYLCASSGSGTEFSYEQYFGPGTRLTVT.